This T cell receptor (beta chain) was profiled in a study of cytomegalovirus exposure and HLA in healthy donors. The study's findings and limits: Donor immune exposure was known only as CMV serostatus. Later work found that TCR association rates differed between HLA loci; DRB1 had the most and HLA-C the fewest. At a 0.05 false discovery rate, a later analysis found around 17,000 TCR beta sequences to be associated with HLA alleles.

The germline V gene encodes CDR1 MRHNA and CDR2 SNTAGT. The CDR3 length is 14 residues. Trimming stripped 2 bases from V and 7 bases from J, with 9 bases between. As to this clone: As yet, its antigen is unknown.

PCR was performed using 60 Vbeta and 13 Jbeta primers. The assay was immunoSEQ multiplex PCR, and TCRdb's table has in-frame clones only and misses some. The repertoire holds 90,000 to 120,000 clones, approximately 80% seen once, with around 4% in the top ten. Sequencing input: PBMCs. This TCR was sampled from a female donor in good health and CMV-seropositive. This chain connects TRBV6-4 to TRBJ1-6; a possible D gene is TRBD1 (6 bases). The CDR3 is CASSDGGANSPLHF. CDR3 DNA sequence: TGTGCCAGCAGTGACGGGGGGGCAAATTCACCCCTCCACTTT.